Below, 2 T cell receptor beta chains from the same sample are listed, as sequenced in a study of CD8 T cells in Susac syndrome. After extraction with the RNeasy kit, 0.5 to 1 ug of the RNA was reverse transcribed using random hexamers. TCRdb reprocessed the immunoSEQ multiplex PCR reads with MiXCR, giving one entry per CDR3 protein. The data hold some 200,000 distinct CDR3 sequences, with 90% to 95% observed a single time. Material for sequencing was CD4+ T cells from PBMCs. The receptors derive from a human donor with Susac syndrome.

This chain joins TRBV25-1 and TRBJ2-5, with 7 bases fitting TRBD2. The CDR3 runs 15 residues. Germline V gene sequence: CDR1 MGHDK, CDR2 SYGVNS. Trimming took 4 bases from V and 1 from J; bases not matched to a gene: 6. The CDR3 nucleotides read TGTGCCAGCAGTGGAGGGACTACCGGCCAAGAGACCCAGTACTTC. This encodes CASSGGTTGQETQYF.

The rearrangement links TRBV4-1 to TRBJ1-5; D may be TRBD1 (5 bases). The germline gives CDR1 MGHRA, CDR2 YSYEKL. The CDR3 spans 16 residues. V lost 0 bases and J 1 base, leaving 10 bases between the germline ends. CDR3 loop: CASSQDRQGSNQPQHF. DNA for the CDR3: TGCGCCAGCAGCCAAGATCGTCAGGGAAGCAATCAGCCCCAGCATTTT.